These 18 T cell receptor beta chains originate from one sample sequenced in a study of cytomegalovirus exposure and HLA in healthy donors. The PCR ran on 60 Vbeta and 13 Jbeta primers. TCRdb keeps only in-frame clones here, not all; method: immunoSEQ multiplex PCR. This table has fewer than 200,000 clones, roughly 84% appearing once. The material sequenced was PBMCs. These receptors originate from a girl younger than two in good health and CMV-seronegative.

The chain links TRBV4-1 to TRBJ2-7; D possibly corresponds to TRBD2 (6 bases). The length of the CDR3 is 13 residues. Germline V gene lookup returns CDR1 MGHRA and CDR2 YSYEKL. Deletions cut 6 bases from V and 6 bases from J, with 15 bases between. Here the CDR3 DNA reads TGCGCCAGCAGTCCGACTAGTTTGGCCGAGCAGTACTTC. This encodes CASSPTSLAEQYF.

The chain recombines TRBV11-2 with TRBJ2-1, with TRBD2 matching 7 bases. With V trimmed by 3 bases and J by 0 bases, 5 bases remained unmatched. Germline V gene sequence: CDR1 SGHAT, CDR2 FQNNGV. This CDR3 is built from 16 residues. The CDR3 sequence: CASSFTGGSSYNEQFF. The CDR3 region has the DNA TGTGCCAGCAGCTTTACAGGCGGGAGCTCCTACAATGAGCAGTTCTTC.

The J gene is TRBJ2-7, the V gene TRBV11-1; D is undetermined. The CDR3 contains 13 residues. V was cut by 5 bases and J by 1 base, with 9 bases left in between. CDR1 and CDR2 (germline): SGHAT, FQDESV (reference sequence). The CDR3 coding sequence is TGTGCCAGCAGCGATCTTAGTTCCTACGAGCAGTACTTC. Protein product: CASSDLSSYEQYF.

This chain links TRBV18 with TRBJ2-7; 10 bases map to TRBD2. The length of the CDR3 is 16 residues. J was trimmed by 2 bases and V by 3 bases; bases with no gene match: 7. Germline V CDR1 and CDR2: KGHSH, LQKENI. CDR3 region: CASSPFPSGGTYEQYF. The CDR3 DNA sequence: TGTGCCAGCTCACCGTTCCCTAGCGGGGGTACCTACGAGCAGTACTTC.

This chain joins TRBV7-9 and TRBJ2-3, with D maybe TRBD2 (6 bases). V shed 5 bases and J shed 1 base, with 16 bases lying between them. The CDR3 covers 16 residues. The germline gives CDR1 SEHNR, CDR2 FQNEAQ (reference sequence). CDR3 in amino acids: CASSPRSGVGTDTQYF. DNA for the CDR3: TGTGCCAGCAGCCCGAGGTCGGGGGTAGGCACAGATACGCAGTATTTT.

This clone has more than one count but fewer than ten. The chain uses TRBV27 and TRBJ2-1; TRBD2 might be the D (5 bases). V lost 7 bases and J lost 0, with 13 bases in between. The CDR3 length is 15 residues. Per germline, CDR1 MNHEY and CDR2 SMNVEV (reference sequence). CDR3 sequence (DNA): TGTGCCAGCAAGCGGTCCCTAAGCTCCTACAATGAGCAGTTCTTC. The encoded protein is CASKRSLSSYNEQFF.

This sequence joins TRBV27 and TRBJ2-7; 10 bases are a match to TRBD2. This CDR3 spans 15 amino acids. CDR1 MNHEY and CDR2 SMNVEV come from the germline V gene (reference sequence). The ends lost 5 bases at V and 2 bases at J; junction bases unmatched: 6. The CDR3 DNA follows: TGTGCCAGCAGTCACCAGCGGGGGGGCCCCTACGAGCAGTACTTC. Translating gives CASSHQRGGPYEQYF.

The J gene is TRBJ2-7, the V gene TRBV9; 12 bases map to TRBD1. V shed 6 bases and J 5 bases; nucleotides not matched to a gene: 6. In germline, CDR1 is SGDLS, CDR2 YYNGEE. The length of the CDR3 is 14 residues. CDR3 sequence: CASTRGQGANEQYF. CDR3 nucleotide sequence: TGTGCCAGCACCAGGGGACAGGGGGCGAACGAGCAGTACTTC.

This clone was seen a single time. This sequence joins TRBV11-2 and TRBJ2-1; TRBD1 is a possible D gene (6 bases). The CDR3 runs 13 residues. Germline V lookup: CDR1 SGHAT, CDR2 FQNNGV. V was shortened by 7 bases and J by 4 bases, with 11 bases between the two germline ends. CDR3 amino acids: CASTPQGYNEQFF. In nucleotides, the CDR3 is TGTGCCAGCACCCCACAGGGTTACAATGAGCAGTTCTTC.

J is TRBJ2-3 and V is TRBV7-3; D remains unclear. V lost 2 bases to trimming and J lost 1 base, with 10 bases between them. CDR3 size: 15 residues. Germline CDR1 is SGHTA and CDR2 is FQGTGA. CDR3 coding DNA: TGTGCCAGCAGCTTAGCGGTGGCGGGCACAGATACGCAGTATTTT. It is translated as CASSLAVAGTDTQYF.

V and J are TRBV25-1 and TRBJ2-5, with 10 positions matching TRBD1. The CDR3 length is 15 residues. The junction had 6 bases not matched to a gene; V was cut back by 4 bases and J by 4 bases. Germline assignment: CDR1 MGHDK and CDR2 SYGVNS. CDR3 amino acids: CASSAGQGRGETQYF. CDR3 in DNA: TGTGCCAGCAGTGCGGGACAGGGGAGAGGAGAGACCCAGTACTTC.

The V call is TRBV27, the J call TRBJ2-2, with 9 bases aligning to TRBD1. Germline CDR1 reads MNHEY; CDR2 reads SMNVEV (reference sequence). The V gene end was trimmed by 5 bases and the J gene end by 3 bases; junction bases not matched to a gene: 7. The CDR3 covers 16 residues. The CDR3 is CASSPPQGAYTGELFF. Written as DNA, the CDR3 is TGTGCCAGCAGTCCCCCACAGGGGGCTTACACCGGGGAGCTGTTTTTT.

This chain links TRBV30 with TRBJ2-5; D might be TRBD2 (6 bases). CDR3 length: 14 amino acids. V was shortened by 1 base and J by 4 bases, with 13 bases between the two germline ends. Germline V CDR1 and CDR2: GTSNPN, SVGIG (reference sequence). CDR3 coding DNA: TGTGCCTGGAGTGCCTCTAGCGTTGGAGAGACCCAGTACTTC. Protein sequence: CAWSASSVGETQYF.

The chain carries TRBV6-1 and TRBJ2-3; possibly TRBD1 for D (6 bases). The ends were cut back, 8 bases at V and 6 bases at J, with 21 bases in the middle. CDR3 length: 15 amino acids. The germline CDR1 and CDR2 sequences are MNHNS and SASEGT. CDR3 nucleotide sequence: TGTGCCAGCGGCCTCCCGAGGGGGATCGGGGATACGCAGTATTTT. Protein sequence: CASGLPRGIGDTQYF.

This CDR3 is CASSSARGDTEAFF. The CDR3 nucleotides read TGCGCCAGCAGTTCCGCTCGGGGGGACACTGAAGCTTTCTTT. This rearrangement joins TRBV5-1 to TRBJ1-1; maybe TRBD1 (5 bases). Germline assignment: CDR1 SGHRS and CDR2 YFSETQ. V shed 5 bases and J shed 3 bases, with 14 bases lying between them. The length of the CDR3 is 14 residues. Together with reference TRBV5-1 and TRBJ1-1, the CDR3 gives the full variable domain: KAGVTQTPRYLIKTRGQQVTLSCSPISGHRSVSWYQQTPGQGLQFLFEYFSETQRNKGNFPGRFSGRQFSNSRSEMNVSTLELGDSALYLCASSSARGDTEAFFGQGTRLTVV.

The rearrangement joins TRBV4-2 to TRBJ2-2; D uncertain. The CDR3 has 15 residues. In germline, CDR1 is LGHNA, CDR2 YNFKEQ. With 0 bases removed from V and 6 bases from J, the gap between germline ends came to 11 bases. The CDR3 region has the DNA TGTGCCAGCAGCCAAGAGTACGCTAGTCCCGGGGAGCTGTTTTTT. It specifies CASSQEYASPGELFF.

The chain links TRBV10-1 to TRBJ1-2; D might be TRBD1 (6 bases). The V end was cut by 3 bases, the J end by 5 bases, with 10 bases between. From germline, CDR1 is WNHNN and CDR2 SYGVQD (reference sequence). The CDR3 consists of 13 residues. The CDR3 reads CASSDGGQYGYTF. In nucleotides, the CDR3 is TGCGCCAGCAGTGACGGTGGACAGTATGGCTACACCTTC.

The chain joins TRBV12-5 to TRBJ1-2; 7 nucleotides align to TRBD1. With V trimmed by 6 bases and J by 6 bases, 7 bases remained unmatched. The CDR3 spans 13 residues. The germline gives CDR1 LGHNT, CDR2 FRNRAP. The CDR3 here is CASGPTGWNGYTF. The DNA for the CDR3 is TGTGCTAGTGGACCGACAGGGTGGAATGGCTACACCTTC.